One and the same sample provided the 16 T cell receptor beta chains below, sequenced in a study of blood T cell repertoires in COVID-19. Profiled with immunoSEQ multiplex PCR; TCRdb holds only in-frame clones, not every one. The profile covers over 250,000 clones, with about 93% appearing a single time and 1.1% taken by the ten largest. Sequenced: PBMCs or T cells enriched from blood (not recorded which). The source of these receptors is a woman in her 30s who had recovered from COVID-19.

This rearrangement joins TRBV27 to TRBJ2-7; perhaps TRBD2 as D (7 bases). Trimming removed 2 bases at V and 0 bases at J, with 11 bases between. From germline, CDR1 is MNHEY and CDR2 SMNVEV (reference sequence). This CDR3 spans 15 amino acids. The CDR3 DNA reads TGTGCCAGCAGTTTAGGGAGGGGGTCCTCCTACGAGCAGTACTTC. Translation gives CASSLGRGSSYEQYF.

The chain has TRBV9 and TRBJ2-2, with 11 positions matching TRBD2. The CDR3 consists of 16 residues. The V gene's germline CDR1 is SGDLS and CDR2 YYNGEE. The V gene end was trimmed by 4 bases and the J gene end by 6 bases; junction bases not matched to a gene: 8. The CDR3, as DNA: TGTGCCAGCAGCACAGTAGCGGGAGGGAGTCCCGGGGAGCTGTTTTTT. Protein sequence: CASSTVAGGSPGELFF.

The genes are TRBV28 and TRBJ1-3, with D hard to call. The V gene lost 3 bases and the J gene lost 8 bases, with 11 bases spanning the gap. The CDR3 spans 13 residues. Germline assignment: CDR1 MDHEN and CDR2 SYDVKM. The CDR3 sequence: CASSLGRLHTIYF. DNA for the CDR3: TGTGCCAGCAGTTTGGGCCGGCTACACACCATATATTTT.

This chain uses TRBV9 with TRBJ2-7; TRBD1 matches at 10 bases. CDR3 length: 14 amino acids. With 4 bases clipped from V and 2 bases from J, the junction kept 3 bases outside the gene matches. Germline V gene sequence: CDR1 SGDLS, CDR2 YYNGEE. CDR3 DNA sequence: TGTGCCAGCAGCAGACAGGGGGCCGCCTACGAGCAGTACTTC. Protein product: CASSRQGAAYEQYF.

The CDR3 loop is CASSFQTEDTQYF. The CDR3 DNA is TGTGCCAGCAGCTTCCAGACAGAAGATACGCAGTATTTT. The chain employs TRBV11-2 and TRBJ2-3, with D possibly being TRBD1 (5 bases). Germline CDR1 reads SGHAT; CDR2 reads FQNNGV. V lost 3 bases and J 5 bases, leaving 9 bases between the germline ends. The CDR3 has 13 amino acids.

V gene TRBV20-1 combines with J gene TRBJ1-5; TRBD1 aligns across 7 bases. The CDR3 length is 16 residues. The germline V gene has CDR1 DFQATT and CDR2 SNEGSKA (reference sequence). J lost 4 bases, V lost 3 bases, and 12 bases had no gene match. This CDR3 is CSASSFASGGNQPQHF. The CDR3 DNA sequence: TGCAGTGCTAGTAGTTTTGCGTCAGGGGGAAATCAGCCCCAGCATTTT.

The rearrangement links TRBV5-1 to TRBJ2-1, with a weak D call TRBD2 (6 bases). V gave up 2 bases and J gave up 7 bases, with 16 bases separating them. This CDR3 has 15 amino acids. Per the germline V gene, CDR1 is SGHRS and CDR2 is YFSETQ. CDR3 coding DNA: TGCGCCAGCAGCTTTAGATTGCGGCGGGGTAATGAGCAGTTCTTC. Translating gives CASSFRLRRGNEQFF.

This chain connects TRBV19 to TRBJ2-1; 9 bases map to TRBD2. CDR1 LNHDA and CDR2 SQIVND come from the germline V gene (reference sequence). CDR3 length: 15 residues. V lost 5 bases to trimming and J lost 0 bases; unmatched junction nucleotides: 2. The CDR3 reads CASSYSGSSYNEQFF. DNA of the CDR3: TGTGCCAGTAGTTATAGCGGGAGCTCCTACAATGAGCAGTTCTTC.

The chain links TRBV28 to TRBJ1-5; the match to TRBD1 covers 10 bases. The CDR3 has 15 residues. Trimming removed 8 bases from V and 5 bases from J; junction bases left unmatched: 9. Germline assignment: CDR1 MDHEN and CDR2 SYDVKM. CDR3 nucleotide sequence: TGTGCCAGCTCCCCGGGGACAGGGGTAGATCAGCCCCAGCATTTT. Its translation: CASSPGTGVDQPQHF.

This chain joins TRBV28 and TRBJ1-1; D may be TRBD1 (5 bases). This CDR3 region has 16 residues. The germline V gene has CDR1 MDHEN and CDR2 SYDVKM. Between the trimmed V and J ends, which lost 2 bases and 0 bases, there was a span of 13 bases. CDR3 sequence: CASSLEVGAMNTEAFF. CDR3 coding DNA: TGTGCCAGCAGTTTAGAGGTAGGGGCCATGAACACTGAAGCTTTCTTT.

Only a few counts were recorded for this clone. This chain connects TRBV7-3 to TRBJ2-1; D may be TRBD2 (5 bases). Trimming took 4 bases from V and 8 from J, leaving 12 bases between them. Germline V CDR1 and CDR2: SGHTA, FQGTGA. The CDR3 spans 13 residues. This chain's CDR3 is CASSWERGHEQFF. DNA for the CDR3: TGTGCCAGCAGCTGGGAACGAGGGCATGAGCAGTTCTTC.

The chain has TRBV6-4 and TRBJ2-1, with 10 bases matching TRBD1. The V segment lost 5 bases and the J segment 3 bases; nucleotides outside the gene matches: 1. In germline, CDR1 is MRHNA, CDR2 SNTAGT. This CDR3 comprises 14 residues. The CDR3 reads CASSRDRGYNEQFF. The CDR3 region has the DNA TGTGCCAGCAGTCGGGACAGGGGCTACAATGAGCAGTTCTTC.

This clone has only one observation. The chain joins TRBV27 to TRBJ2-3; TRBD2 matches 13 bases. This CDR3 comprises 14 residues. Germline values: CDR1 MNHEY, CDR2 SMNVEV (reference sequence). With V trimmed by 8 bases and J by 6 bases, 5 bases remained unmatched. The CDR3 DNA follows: TGTGCCAGCCAGACTAGCGGGAGGAGCGATACGCAGTATTTT. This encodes CASQTSGRSDTQYF.

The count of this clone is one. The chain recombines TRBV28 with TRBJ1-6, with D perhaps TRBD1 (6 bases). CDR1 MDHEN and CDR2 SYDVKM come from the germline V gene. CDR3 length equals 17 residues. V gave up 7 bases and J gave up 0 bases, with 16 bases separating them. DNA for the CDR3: TGTGCCAGCAAGGAGACAGGACGTAGCTCCTATAATTCACCCCTCCACTTT. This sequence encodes CASKETGRSSYNSPLHF.

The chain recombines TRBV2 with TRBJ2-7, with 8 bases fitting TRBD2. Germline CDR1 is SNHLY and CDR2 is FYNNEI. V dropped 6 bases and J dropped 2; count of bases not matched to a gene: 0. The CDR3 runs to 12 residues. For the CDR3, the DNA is TGTGCCAGCAGGACTAGCGCCTACGAGCAGTACTTC. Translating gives CASRTSAYEQYF.

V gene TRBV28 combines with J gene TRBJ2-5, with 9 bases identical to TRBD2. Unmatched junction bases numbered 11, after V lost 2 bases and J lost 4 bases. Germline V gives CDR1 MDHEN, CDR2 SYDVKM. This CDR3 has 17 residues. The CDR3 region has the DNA TGTGCCAGCAGTTTAGCCGGACGTGTGCGGGGGGGAGAGACCCAGTACTTC. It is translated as CASSLAGRVRGGETQYF. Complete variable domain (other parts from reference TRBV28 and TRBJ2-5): DVKVTQSSRYLVKRTGEKVFLECVQDMDHENMFWYRQDPGLGLRLIYFSYDVKMKEKGDIPEGYSVSREKKERFSLILESASTNQTSMYLCASSLAGRVRGGETQYFGPGTRLLVL.